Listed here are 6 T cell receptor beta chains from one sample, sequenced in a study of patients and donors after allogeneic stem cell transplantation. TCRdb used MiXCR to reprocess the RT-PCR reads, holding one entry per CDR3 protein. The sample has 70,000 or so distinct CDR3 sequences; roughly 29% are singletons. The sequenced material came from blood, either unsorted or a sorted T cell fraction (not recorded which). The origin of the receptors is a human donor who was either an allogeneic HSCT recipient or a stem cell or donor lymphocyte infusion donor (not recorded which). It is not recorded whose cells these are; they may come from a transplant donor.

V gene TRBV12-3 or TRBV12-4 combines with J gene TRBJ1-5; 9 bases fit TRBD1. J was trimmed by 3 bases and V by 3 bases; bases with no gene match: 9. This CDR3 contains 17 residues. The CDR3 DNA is TGTGCCAGCAGTTTCGCTCGTCGGGACAGGGACAATCAGCCCCAGCATTTT. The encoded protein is CASSFARRDRDNQPQHF.

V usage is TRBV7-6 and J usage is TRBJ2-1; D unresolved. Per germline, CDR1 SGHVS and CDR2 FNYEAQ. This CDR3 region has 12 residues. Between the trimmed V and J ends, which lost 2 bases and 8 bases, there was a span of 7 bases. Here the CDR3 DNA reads TGTGCCAGCAGCTTATATCCGGATGAGCAGTTCTTC. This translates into CASSLYPDEQFF.

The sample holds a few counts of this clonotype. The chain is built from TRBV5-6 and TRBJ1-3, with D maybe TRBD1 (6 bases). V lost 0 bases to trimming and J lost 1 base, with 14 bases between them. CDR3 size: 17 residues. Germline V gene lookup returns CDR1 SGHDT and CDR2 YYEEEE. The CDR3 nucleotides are TGTGCCAGCAGCTTGGCCCTATCCGGGACATCTGGAAACACCATATATTTT. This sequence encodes CASSLALSGTSGNTIYF.

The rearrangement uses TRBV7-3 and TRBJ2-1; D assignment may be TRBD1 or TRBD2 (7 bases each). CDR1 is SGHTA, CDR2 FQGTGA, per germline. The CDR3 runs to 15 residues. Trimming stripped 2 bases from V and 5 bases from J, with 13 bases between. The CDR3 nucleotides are TGTGCCAGCAGCTTAGTGTCAGGGGGGGACAATGAGCAGTTCTTC. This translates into CASSLVSGGDNEQFF.

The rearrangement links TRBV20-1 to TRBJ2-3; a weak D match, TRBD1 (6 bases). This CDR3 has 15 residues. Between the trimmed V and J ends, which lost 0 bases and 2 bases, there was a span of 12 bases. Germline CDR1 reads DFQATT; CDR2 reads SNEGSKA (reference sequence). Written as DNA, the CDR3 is TGCAGTGCTAGAGATGGCAGGGGCCTCACAGATACGCAGTATTTT. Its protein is CSARDGRGLTDTQYF.

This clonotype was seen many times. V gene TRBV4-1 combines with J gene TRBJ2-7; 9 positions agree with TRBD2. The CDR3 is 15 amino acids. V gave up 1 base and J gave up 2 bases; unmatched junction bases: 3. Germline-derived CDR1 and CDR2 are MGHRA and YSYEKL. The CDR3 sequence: CASSQGGGGAYEQYF. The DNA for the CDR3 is TGCGCCAGCAGCCAAGGTGGCGGGGGGGCCTACGAGCAGTACTTC.